Listed below are T cell receptor beta chains from one sample, sequenced in a study of blood T cells in healthy people across ages. Using its own MiXCR run on the 5' RACE reads, TCRdb lists one record per CDR3 protein. Of about 1.4 million distinct CDR3 sequences detected, almost 60% appear once; the ten largest clones hold over 5%. Input material: blood. These receptors were obtained from a man aged 18-30 years in good health. CDR3s include the opening cysteine and the closing phenylalanine or tryptophan. Fields, in order: V gene, D gene, J gene, clone size, CDR3 DNA, CDR3 protein. D genes are given only for firm matches. Size values are once, few and many counts, or a class for expanded clones, and some rows have none.

v_gene: TRBV4-1
d_gene: NA
j_gene: TRBJ2-4
abundance: NA
CDR3nt: TGCGCCAGCAGCCCCTATGGAGGAAGGGAGCAGTACTTC
CDR3aa: CASSPYGGREQYF

v_gene: TRBV6-5
d_gene: TRBD1
j_gene: TRBJ2-7
abundance: NA
CDR3nt: TGTGCCAGCAGCCGACAGGGGACCTCCGACGAGCAGTACTTC
CDR3aa: CASSRQGTSDEQYF

v_gene: TRBV9
d_gene: NA
j_gene: TRBJ2-3
abundance: NA
CDR3nt: TGTGCCAGCAGACCTTCTAGCGCTAGCACAGATACGCAGTATTTT
CDR3aa: CASRPSSASTDTQYF

v_gene: TRBV20-1
d_gene: TRBD2
j_gene: TRBJ2-1
abundance: once
CDR3nt: TGCAGTGCTAGAGTGGCGGGAGGGAATTGGAATGAGCAGTTCTTC
CDR3aa: CSARVAGGNWNEQFF

v_gene: TRBV4-3
d_gene: TRBD1
j_gene: TRBJ1-6
abundance: NA
CDR3nt: TGCGCCAGCAGCCAAGAGGTCGCCACAGGGGGCTTCTATAATTCACCCCTCCACTTT
CDR3aa: CASSQEVATGGFYNSPLHF

v_gene: TRBV7-2
d_gene: NA
j_gene: TRBJ2-7
abundance: few
CDR3nt: TGTGCCAGCAGCGTGGGGGCCTACGAGCAGTACTTC
CDR3aa: CASSVGAYEQYF

v_gene: TRBV12-3/TRBV12-4
d_gene: TRBD1
j_gene: TRBJ2-7
abundance: NA
CDR3nt: TGTGCCAGCAGTGGACAGGGGGCTCTATCCTACGAGCAGTACTTC
CDR3aa: CASSGQGALSYEQYF

v_gene: TRBV5-6
d_gene: NA
j_gene: TRBJ1-6
abundance: NA
CDR3nt: TGTGCCAGCAGCTTCCGGGCGATCAGGCATTCACCCCTCCACTTT
CDR3aa: CASSFRAIRHSPLHF

v_gene: TRBV20-1
d_gene: NA
j_gene: TRBJ1-1
abundance: NA
CDR3nt: TGCAGTGCCTTACAGGAGGGAGCTTTCTTT
CDR3aa: CSALQEGAFF

v_gene: TRBV6-5
d_gene: NA
j_gene: TRBJ2-7
abundance: NA
CDR3nt: TGTGCCAGCAGGTCCCCCAGACCCCTCGAGCAGTACTTC
CDR3aa: CASRSPRPLEQYF

v_gene: TRBV29-1
d_gene: TRBD1
j_gene: TRBJ2-1
abundance: NA
CDR3nt: TGCAGCGTTCGGACAGGGATCAATGAGCAGTTCTTC
CDR3aa: CSVRTGINEQFF

v_gene: TRBV28
d_gene: NA
j_gene: TRBJ1-5
abundance: NA
CDR3nt: TGTGCCAGCAGTTTTAACTCGGGACACACCAATCAGCCCCAGCATTTT
CDR3aa: CASSFNSGHTNQPQHF

v_gene: TRBV21-1
d_gene: NA
j_gene: TRBJ1-4
abundance: NA
CDR3nt: TGTGCCAGCAGCAAAGCAGGTCACAGGGTCGCAACTAATGAAAAACTGTTTTTT
CDR3aa: CASSKAGHRVATNEKLFF

v_gene: TRBV10-3
d_gene: NA
j_gene: TRBJ2-7
abundance: few
CDR3nt: TGTGCCATCGGTTCAGATGGGACCCCCTACGAGCAGTACTTC
CDR3aa: CAIGSDGTPYEQYF

v_gene: TRBV14
d_gene: NA
j_gene: TRBJ2-3
abundance: NA
CDR3nt: TGTGCCAGCAGCCAGATCACAGGGTGGACAGATACGCAGTATTTT
CDR3aa: CASSQITGWTDTQYF

v_gene: TRBV29-1
d_gene: NA
j_gene: TRBJ2-1
abundance: NA
CDR3nt: TGCAGCGTGGATGAAGAGAGGTCGGCCTACAATGAGCAGTTCTTC
CDR3aa: CSVDEERSAYNEQFF

v_gene: TRBV3-1
d_gene: TRBD2
j_gene: TRBJ2-5
abundance: few
CDR3nt: TGTGCCAGCAGCCAAGTGCTAGCGGAACAGTACTTC
CDR3aa: CASSQVLAEQYF

v_gene: TRBV11-2
d_gene: NA
j_gene: TRBJ2-2
abundance: NA
CDR3nt: TGTGCCAGCAGCTTCGTGGAGGGGGGGCGCACCGGGGAGCTGTTTTTT
CDR3aa: CASSFVEGGRTGELFF